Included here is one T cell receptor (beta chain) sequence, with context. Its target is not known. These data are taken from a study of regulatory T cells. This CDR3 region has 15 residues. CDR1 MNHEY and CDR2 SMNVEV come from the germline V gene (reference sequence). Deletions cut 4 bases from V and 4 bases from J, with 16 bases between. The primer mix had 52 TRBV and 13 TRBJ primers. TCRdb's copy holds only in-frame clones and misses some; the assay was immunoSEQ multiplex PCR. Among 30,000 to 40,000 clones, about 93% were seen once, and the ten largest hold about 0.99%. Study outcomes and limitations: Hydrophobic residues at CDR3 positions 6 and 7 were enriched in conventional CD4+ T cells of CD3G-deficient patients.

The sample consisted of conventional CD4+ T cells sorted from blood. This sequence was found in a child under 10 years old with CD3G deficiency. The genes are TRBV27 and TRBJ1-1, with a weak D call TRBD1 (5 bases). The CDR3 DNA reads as TGTGCCAGCAGTTCGAAGGGGTACGGCGGCACTGAAGCTTTCTTT. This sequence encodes CASSSKGYGGTEAFF.